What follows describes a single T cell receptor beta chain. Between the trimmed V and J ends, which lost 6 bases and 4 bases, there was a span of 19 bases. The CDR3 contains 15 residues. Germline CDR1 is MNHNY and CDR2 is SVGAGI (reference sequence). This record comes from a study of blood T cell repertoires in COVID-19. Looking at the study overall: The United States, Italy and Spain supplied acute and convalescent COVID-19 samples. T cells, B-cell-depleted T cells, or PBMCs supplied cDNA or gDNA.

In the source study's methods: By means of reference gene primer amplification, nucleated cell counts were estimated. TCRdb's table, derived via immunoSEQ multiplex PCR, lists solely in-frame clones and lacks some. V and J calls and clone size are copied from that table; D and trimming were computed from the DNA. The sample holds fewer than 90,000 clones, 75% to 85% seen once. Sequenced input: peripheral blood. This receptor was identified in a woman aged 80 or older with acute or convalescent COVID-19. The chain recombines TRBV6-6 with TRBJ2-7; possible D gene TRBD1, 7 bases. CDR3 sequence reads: CASSSATGTGYEQYF. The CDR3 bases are TGTGCCAGCAGCTCCGCGACAGGGACTGGTTACGAGCAGTACTTC.